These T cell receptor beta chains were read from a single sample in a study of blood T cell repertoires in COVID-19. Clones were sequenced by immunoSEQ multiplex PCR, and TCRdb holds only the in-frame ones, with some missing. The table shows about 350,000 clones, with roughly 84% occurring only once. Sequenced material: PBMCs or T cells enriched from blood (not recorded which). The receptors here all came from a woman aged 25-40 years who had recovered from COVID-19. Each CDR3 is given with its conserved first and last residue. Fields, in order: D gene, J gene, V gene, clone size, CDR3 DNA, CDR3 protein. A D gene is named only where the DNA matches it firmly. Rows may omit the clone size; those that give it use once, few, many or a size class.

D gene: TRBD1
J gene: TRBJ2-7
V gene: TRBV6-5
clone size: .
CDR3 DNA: TGTGCCAGCACCGAACGGGACAGTACCTACGAGCAGTACTTC
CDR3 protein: CASTERDSTYEQYF

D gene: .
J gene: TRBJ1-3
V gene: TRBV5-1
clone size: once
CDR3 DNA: TGCGCCAGCAGTAACCGGGACTCTGGAAACACCATATATTTT
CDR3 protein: CASSNRDSGNTIYF

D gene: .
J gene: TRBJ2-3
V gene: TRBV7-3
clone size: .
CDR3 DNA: TGTGCCAGCAGCCCGACAGTAAGCACAGATACGCAGTATTTT
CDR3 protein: CASSPTVSTDTQYF

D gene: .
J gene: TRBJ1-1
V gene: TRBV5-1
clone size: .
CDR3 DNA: TGCGCCAGCAGAAGGACGGTCGCAGGGGACACTGAAGCTTTCTTT
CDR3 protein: CASRRTVAGDTEAFF

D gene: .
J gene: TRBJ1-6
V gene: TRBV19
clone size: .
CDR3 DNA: TGTGCCAGTAGTATACGTGACGGACTCCTAGGGATCACACCCCTCCACTTT
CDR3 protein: CASSIRDGLLGITPLHF

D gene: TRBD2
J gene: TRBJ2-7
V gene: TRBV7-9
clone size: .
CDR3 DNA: TGTGCCAGCAGCGCGACGACTAGCGGGAGCCACGAGCAGTACTTC
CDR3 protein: CASSATTSGSHEQYF

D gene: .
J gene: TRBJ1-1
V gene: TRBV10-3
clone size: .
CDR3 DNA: TGTGCCATCAGTGTGCGGAACACTGAAGCTTTCTTT
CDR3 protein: CAISVRNTEAFF

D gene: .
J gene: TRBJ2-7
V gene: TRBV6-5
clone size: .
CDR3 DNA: TGTGCCAGCACGGACCGGGGAACCTACGAGCAGTACTTC
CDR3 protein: CASTDRGTYEQYF

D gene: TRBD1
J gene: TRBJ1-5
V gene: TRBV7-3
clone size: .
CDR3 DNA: TGTGCCAGCAGCCCCCTTCTCGAGAGACAGGGTATTTTCCAGCCCCAGCATTTT
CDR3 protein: CASSPLLERQGIFQPQHF

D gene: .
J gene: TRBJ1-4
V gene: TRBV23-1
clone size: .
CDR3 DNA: TGCGCCAGCAGTCCCTCCAGAGTACAGGGCGGTGAAAAACTGTTTTTT
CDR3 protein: CASSPSRVQGGEKLFF

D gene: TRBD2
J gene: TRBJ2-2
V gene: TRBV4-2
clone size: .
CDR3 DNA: TGTGCCAGCAGCCAAGCTCATAGCGGGGTGAACACCGGGGAGCTGTTTTTT
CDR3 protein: CASSQAHSGVNTGELFF

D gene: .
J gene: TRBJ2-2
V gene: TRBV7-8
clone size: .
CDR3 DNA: TGTGCCAGCAGCTTAGCGGGCGGGTATACTAACACCGGGGAGCTGTTTTTT
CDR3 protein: CASSLAGGYTNTGELFF

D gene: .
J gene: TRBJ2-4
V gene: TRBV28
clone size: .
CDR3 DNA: TGTGCCACCTACGCAGCCAAAAACATTCAGTACTTC
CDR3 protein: CATYAAKNIQYF

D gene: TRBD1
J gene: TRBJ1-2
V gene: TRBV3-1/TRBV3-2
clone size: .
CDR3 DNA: TGTGCCAGCAGCCAAGCTTGGACAGGGGGAAGATATGGCTACACCTTC
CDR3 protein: CASSQAWTGGRYGYTF

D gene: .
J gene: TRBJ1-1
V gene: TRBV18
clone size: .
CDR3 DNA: TGTGCCAGCTCACCCCAGGGTTTTGGGAACACTGAAGCTTTCTTT
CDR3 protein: CASSPQGFGNTEAFF

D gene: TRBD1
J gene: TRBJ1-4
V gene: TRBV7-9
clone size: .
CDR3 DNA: TGTGCCAGCAGCCCCCCGAGACTCGGACAGGTCGCAACTAATGAAAAACTGTTTTTT
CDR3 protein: CASSPPRLGQVATNEKLFF

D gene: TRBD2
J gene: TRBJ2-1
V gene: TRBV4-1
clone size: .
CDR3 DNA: TGCGCCAGCAGCATCGGACTAGCGGAGAAGCAGTTCTTC
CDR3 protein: CASSIGLAEKQFF

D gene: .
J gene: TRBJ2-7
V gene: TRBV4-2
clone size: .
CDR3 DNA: TGTGCCAGCAGCCAAGATTTTCTAGAGCAGTACTTC
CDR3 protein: CASSQDFLEQYF

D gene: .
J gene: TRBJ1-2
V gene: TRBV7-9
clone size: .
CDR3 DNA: TGTGCCAGCACCTGGGGGGAAATAGCGGGTGGCTACACCTTC
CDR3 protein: CASTWGEIAGGYTF

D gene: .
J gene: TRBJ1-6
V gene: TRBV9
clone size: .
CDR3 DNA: TGTGCCAGCAGCGCCCGACAGGCGCATTCACCCCTCCACTTT
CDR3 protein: CASSARQAHSPLHF

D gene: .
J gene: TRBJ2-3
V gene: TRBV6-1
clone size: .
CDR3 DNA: TGTGCCAGCAGTGCCGAAGCGGGCCAAAGGACAGATACGCAGTATTTT
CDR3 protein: CASSAEAGQRTDTQYF

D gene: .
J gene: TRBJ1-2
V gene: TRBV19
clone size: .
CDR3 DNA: TGTGCCAGTAGTTCCCCGGGACATGTCTATGGCTACACCTTC
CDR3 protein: CASSSPGHVYGYTF

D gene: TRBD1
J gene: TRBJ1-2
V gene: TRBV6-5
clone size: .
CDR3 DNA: TGTGCCAGCAGTTACGCGACAGGGGGCGGCTACACCTTC
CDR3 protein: CASSYATGGGYTF

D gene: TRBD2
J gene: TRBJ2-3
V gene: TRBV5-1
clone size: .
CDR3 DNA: TGCGCCAGCAGCTCCGGGACTAGCGGGACAGATACGCAGTATTTT
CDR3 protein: CASSSGTSGTDTQYF

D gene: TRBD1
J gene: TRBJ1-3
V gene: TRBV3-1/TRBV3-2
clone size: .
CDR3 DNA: TGTGCCAGCAGCCAAGGGGGACAGGAGAACACCATATATTTT
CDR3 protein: CASSQGGQENTIYF

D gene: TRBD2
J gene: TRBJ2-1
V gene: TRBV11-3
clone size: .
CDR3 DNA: TGTGCCAGCAGCTTAGATCGCGGGAGGGCCACCGACAATGAGCAGTTCTTC
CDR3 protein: CASSLDRGRATDNEQFF

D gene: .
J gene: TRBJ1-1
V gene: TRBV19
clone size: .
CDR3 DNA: TGTGCCAGTAGTGCCGGACAGAATGTCGCTGAAGCTTTCTTT
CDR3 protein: CASSAGQNVAEAFF

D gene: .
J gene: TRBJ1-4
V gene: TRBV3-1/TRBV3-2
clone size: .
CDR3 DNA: TGTGCCAGCAGCCAAGGCGGCAGGGGTTATGAAAAACTGTTTTTT
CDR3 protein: CASSQGGRGYEKLFF

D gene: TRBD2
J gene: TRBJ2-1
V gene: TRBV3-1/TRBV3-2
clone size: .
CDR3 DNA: TGTGCCAGCAGCCAAACTAGCGGGAGTCAGTTCTTC
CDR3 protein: CASSQTSGSQFF

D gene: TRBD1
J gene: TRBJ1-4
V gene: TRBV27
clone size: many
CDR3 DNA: TGTGCCAGCAGCAGGGGGCAAGGGACTAATGAAAAACTGTTTTTT
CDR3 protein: CASSRGQGTNEKLFF

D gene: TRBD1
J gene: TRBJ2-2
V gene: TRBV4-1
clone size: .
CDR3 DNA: TGCGCCAGCAGCCAATCCGGGACAGGGGTTGTCGCCGGGGAGCTGTTTTTT
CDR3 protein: CASSQSGTGVVAGELFF

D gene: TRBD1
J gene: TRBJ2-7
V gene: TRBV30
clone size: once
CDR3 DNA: TGTGCCTGGAGTAAAGGGACAGCCAGCTACGAGCAGTACTTC
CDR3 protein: CAWSKGTASYEQYF

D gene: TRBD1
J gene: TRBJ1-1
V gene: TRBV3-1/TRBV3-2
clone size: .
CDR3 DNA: TGTGCCAGCAGCACACAGGGGGAAGGGCCTGAAGCTTTCTTT
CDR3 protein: CASSTQGEGPEAFF

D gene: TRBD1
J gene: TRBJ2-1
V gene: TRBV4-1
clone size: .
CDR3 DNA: TGCGCCAGCAGCCAACCCACTGCGACAGGGGGTTTTTACAATGAGCAGTTCTTC
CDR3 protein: CASSQPTATGGFYNEQFF

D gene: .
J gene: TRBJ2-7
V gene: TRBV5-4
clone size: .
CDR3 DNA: TGTGCCAGCAGCGCTAATTCCTTCTCCTACGAGCAGTACTTC
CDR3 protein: CASSANSFSYEQYF

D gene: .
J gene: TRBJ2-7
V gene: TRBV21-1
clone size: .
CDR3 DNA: TGTGCCAGCAGCAAACGGGGGGCTCGCAACGAGCAGTACTTC
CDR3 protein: CASSKRGARNEQYF

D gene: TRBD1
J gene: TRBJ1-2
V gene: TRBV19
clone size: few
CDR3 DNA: TGTGCCAGTAGTATGGCAGACAGGGATGCTCATGGCTACACCTTC
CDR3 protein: CASSMADRDAHGYTF

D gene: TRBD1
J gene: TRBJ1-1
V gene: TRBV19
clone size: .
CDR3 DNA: TGTGCCAGTCTTGGGACAGTGAACACTGAAGCTTTCTTT
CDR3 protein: CASLGTVNTEAFF

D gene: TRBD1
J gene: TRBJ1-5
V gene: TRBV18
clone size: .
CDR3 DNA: TGTGCCAGCTCCTCGGGACAGGGTAGCAATCAGCCCCAGCATTTT
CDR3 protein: CASSSGQGSNQPQHF

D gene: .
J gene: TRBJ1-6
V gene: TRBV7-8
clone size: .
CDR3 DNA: TGTGCCAGCAGCTTAGACAGGGCCGCCACTTATAATTCACCCCTCCACTTT
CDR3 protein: CASSLDRAATYNSPLHF

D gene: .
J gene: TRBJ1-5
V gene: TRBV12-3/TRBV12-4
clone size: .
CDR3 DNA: TGTGCCAGCAGGACAGGACCCAATCAGCCCCAGCATTTT
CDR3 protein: CASRTGPNQPQHF

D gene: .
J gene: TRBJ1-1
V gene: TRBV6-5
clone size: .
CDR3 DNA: TGTGCCAGCAGTTACCAGGGTGCTTACACTGAAGCTTTCTTT
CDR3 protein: CASSYQGAYTEAFF

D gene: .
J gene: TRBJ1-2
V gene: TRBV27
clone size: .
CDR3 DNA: TGTGCCAGGGATCTAGGAGGCTATGGCTACACCTTC
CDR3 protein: CARDLGGYGYTF

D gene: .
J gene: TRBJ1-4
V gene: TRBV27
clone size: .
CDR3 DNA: TGTGCCAGCAGTTTCAGGGGCCGTGAAAAACTGTTTTTT
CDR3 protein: CASSFRGREKLFF